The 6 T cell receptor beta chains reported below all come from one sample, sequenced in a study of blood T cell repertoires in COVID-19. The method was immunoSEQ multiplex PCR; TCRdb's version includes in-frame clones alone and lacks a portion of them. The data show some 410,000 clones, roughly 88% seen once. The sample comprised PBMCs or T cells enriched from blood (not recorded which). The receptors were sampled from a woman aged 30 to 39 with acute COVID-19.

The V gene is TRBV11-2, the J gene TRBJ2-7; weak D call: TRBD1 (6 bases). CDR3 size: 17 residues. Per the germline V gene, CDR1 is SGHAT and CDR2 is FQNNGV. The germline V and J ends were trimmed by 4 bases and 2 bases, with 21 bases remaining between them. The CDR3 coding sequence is TGTGCCAGCAGCTCGCCATTCCGGGACATAATAGCCTACGAGCAGTACTTC. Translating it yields CASSSPFRDIIAYEQYF.

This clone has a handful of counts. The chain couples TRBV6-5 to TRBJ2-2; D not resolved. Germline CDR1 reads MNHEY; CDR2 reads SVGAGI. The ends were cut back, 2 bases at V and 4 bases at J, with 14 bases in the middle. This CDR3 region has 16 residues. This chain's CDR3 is CASSYAPSGPTGELFF. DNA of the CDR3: TGTGCCAGCAGTTACGCACCGTCAGGCCCCACCGGGGAGCTGTTTTTT.

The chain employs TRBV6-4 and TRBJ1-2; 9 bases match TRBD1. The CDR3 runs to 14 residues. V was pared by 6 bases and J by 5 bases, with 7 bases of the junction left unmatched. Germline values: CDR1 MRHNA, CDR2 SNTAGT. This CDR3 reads CASSGQGPRYGYTF. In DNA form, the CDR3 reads TGTGCCAGCAGCGGACAGGGGCCAAGGTATGGCTACACCTTC.

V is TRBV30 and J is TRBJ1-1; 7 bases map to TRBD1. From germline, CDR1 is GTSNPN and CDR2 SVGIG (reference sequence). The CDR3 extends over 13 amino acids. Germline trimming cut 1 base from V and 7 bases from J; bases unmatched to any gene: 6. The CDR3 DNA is TGTGCCTGGAGTGGGGGGACAGTCAGTGAAGCTTTCTTT. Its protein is CAWSGGTVSEAFF. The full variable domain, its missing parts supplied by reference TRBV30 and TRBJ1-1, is SQTIHQWPATLVQPVGSPLSLECTVEGTSNPNLYWYRQAAGRGLQLLFYSVGIGQISSEVPQNLSASRPQDRQFILSSKKLLLSDSGFYLCAWSGGTVSEAFFGQGTRLTVV.

The CDR3 spells CSVRGQANEKLFF. CDR3 nucleotides: TGCAGCGTTCGGGGACAGGCTAATGAAAAACTGTTTTTT. V is TRBV29-1 and J is TRBJ1-4; 8 bases line up with TRBD1. The CDR3 contains 13 residues. J gave up 3 bases and V 5 bases, and 2 bases lay outside the gene matches. CDR1 is SQVTM and CDR2 is ANQGSEA in the germline V gene.

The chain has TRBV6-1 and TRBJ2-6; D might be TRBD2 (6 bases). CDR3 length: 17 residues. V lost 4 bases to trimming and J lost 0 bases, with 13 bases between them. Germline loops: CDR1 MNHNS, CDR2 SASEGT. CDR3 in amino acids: CASSAGTYSSGANVLTF. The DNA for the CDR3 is TGTGCCAGCAGTGCCGGGACTTATAGCTCTGGGGCCAACGTCCTGACTTTC.